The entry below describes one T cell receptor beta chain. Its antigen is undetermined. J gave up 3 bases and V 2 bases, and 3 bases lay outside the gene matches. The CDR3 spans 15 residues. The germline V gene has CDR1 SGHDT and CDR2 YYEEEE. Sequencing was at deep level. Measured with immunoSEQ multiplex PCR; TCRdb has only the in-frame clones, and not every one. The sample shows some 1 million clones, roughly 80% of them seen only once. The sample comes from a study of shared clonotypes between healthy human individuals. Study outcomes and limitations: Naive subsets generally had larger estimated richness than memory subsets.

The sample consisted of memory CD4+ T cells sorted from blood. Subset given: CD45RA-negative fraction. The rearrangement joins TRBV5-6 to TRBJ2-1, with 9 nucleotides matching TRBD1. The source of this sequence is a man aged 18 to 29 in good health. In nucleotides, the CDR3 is TGTGCCAGCAGCTTCCGGGACAGGGTCTACAATGAGCAGTTCTTC. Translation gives CASSFRDRVYNEQFF.